The sequence of this T cell receptor (beta chain) was determined in a study of OX40 agonist ivuxolimab in advanced cancers. Overall study context: At doses from 0.01 to 10 mg/kg, patients were given intravenous ivuxolimab every 2 weeks.

The protocol was immunoSEQ multiplex PCR, while the TCRdb copy is restricted to in-frame clones and leaves out a portion. In the table there are about 76,000 clones, over 75% of which are singletons. CDR1 is MNHEY, CDR2 SVGAGI, per germline. The CDR3 sequence is 16 residues long. V gave up 2 bases and J gave up 3 bases, with 16 bases separating them. This sequence was found in an adult with an advanced solid tumor such as melanoma, head and neck, liver or kidney cancer. The input for sequencing was CD4+ or CD8+ T cells sorted from blood, taken in a trial of the OX40 agonist ivuxolimab. This chain links TRBV6-5 with TRBJ2-5; D may be TRBD1 (6 bases). The CDR3 coding sequence is TGTGCCAGCAGTTACGGGGGTAACAGGGCCGAAGAGACCCAGTACTTC. This codes for CASSYGGNRAEETQYF.